These T cell receptor beta chains were read from a single sample in a study of molecular identifiers for immune sequencing clone quantification. Each CDR3 protein is one row after TCRdb ran MiXCR on the PCR reads. Here the sample spans more than 450,000 distinct CDR3 sequences, around a fifth being singletons. The sample taken for sequencing was naive CD8+ T cells from blood, with Jurkat cell RNA spiked in. The receptors come from a human donor in good health. Some libraries in this study had Jurkat cell RNA spiked in. Both conserved end residues are part of each CDR3. The D gene is left open where the match is weak. Clone size is not always given. Where it is, it says once, few, many or a class for expanded clones.

>TRBV4-1|16|few|TRBJ1-1|NA
TGCGCCAGCAGCCAAGTCGCTGCACAGGGTGGGACTGAAGCTTTCTTT
CASSQVAAQGGTEAFF
>TRBV4-2|16|many|TRBJ2-1|TRBD1
TGTGCCAGCAGCCAGGTAGACAGGGGATACTACAATGAGCAGTTCTTC
CASSQVDRGYYNEQFF
>TRBV19|14|few|TRBJ1-5|TRBD1
TGTGCCAGTACCGAGGACAGGGGCTATCAGCCCCAGCATTTT
CASTEDRGYQPQHF
>TRBV5-1|15|many|TRBJ2-7|TRBD2
TGCGCCAGCAGCTTGCGACTAGCGGGAGGCTACGAGCAGTACTTC
CASSLRLAGGYEQYF
>TRBV4-1|14|NA|TRBJ1-6|NA
TGCGCCAGCAGCCTTCTGGATAGGGATTCACCCCTCCACTTT
CASSLLDRDSPLHF
>TRBV7-9|16|NA|TRBJ2-7|TRBD1
TGTGCCAGCAGCTCGCTCCGGGACAGGGATTGGCACGAGCAGTACTTC
CASSSLRDRDWHEQYF
>TRBV5-4|15|many|TRBJ2-3|TRBD2
TGTGCCAGCAGCCAATGGGGGGGAGTCGCAGATACGCAGTATTTT
CASSQWGGVADTQYF
>TRBV2|14|few|TRBJ2-5|NA
TGTGCCAGCAGCTTCCGGGGGGCGGAAGAGACCCAGTACTTC
CASSFRGAEETQYF
>TRBV29-1|12|many|TRBJ1-1|TRBD1
TGCAGCGGGGGACAGGGGAACACTGAAGCTTTCTTT
CSGGQGNTEAFF
>TRBV5-4|13|many|TRBJ2-7|NA
TGTGCCAGCAGCTTGGAGTCTAACTACGAGCAGTACTTC
CASSLESNYEQYF
>TRBV6-2/TRBV6-3|14|many|TRBJ1-1|NA
TGTGCCAGCAGTTACGTCAGGGCGAACACTGAAGCTTTCTTT
CASSYVRANTEAFF
>TRBV30|14|NA|TRBJ2-7|TRBD2
TGTGCCTGGAGTATTACTAGCGTAAACTACGAGCAGTACTTC
CAWSITSVNYEQYF
>TRBV28|12|many|TRBJ1-4|NA
TGTGCCAGCAGTTCAGGGGATGAAAAACTGTTTTTT
CASSSGDEKLFF
>TRBV7-9|12|few|TRBJ2-7|NA
TGTGCCAGCAGCTGGTTGCGCGATGAGCAGTACTTC
CASSWLRDEQYF
>TRBV9|15|few|TRBJ2-2|NA
TGTGCCAGCAGCACCAGGACAGCGAACACCGGGGAGCTGTTTTTT
CASSTRTANTGELFF
>TRBV12-3/TRBV12-4|18|NA|TRBJ2-2|TRBD1
TGTGCCAGCGTACCCGGGACAGAGACCATACGGAACACCGGGGAGCTGTTTTTT
CASVPGTETIRNTGELFF
>TRBV7-9|16|NA|TRBJ1-1|NA
TGTGCCAGCAGCTTAGTTAAGAGAGAGACGAACACTGAAGCTTCCTTT
CASSLVKRETNTEASF
>TRBV27|15|NA|TRBJ2-3|NA
TGTGCCAGCAGTGAGAGGGAGTGGGGTGGAGATACGCAGTATTTT
CASSEREWGGDTQYF
>TRBV9|16|few|TRBJ2-3|NA
TGTGCCAGCAGAGATACGACAGCCGGGGGCACAGATACGCAGTATTTT
CASRDTTAGGTDTQYF
>TRBV7-9|15|NA|TRBJ2-1|TRBD2
TGTGCCAGCAGCTTAGCGTCGGGGGAGGGGAATGAGCAGCTCTTC
CASSLASGEGNEQLF
>TRBV12-3/TRBV12-4|14|many|TRBJ1-5|NA
TGTGCCAGCAGGCCTGTAGGTAGCAATCAGCCCCAGCATTTT
CASRPVGSNQPQHF
>TRBV2|14|few|TRBJ2-2|NA
TGTGCCAGCAGTGAACAACCTAACACCGGGGAGCTGTTTTTT
CASSEQPNTGELFF
>TRBV7-3|17|NA|TRBJ2-1|NA
TGTGCCAGCAGCTTGGCGTTCGGGGACGCTTCCTACAATGAGCAGTTCTTC
CASSLAFGDASYNEQFF
>TRBV3-1|16|NA|TRBJ2-5|TRBD2
TGTGCCAGCAGCCAAGATCTAAACGGGGGGGCTGAGACCCAGTACTTC
CASSQDLNGGAETQYF
>TRBV7-2|16|NA|TRBJ1-5|NA
TGTGCCAGCAGCTTAGACTTTGGGGCTGGCAATCAGCCCCAGCATTTT
CASSLDFGAGNQPQHF